A single sample is the source of the 27 T cell receptor beta chains below, sequenced in a study of post-analysis software for immune sequencing data. Study-level results: The study found TRBV5-6, TRBV5-1 and TRBV20-1 among five TRBV segments more frequent in patients than controls.

These TCRs are of unknown antigen specificity. Built from TCR beta cDNA, the libraries had unique molecular identifiers in them. A single record per CDR3 protein comes from TCRdb applying MiXCR to the PCR reads. The sample includes approximately 660,000 distinct CDR3 sequences, 55% to 70% of them seen just once. Input material: blood. These receptors all stem from a girl aged 2-9 years with multiple sclerosis.

A single count supports this clonotype. This rearrangement joins TRBV7-2 to TRBJ2-1; a weak D match, TRBD2 (5 bases). V was trimmed by 5 bases and J by 6 bases, leaving 11 bases between them. Germline V gene data show CDR1 as SGHTA and CDR2 as FQGNSA. The CDR3 totals 13 residues. The CDR3 DNA sequence: TGTGCCAGCAGCGCCTCACGGGGCAATGAGCAGTTCTTC. This translates into CASSASRGNEQFF.

This clonotype was seen more than once but under ten times. This chain connects TRBV7-3 to TRBJ2-5, with D perhaps given as TRBD1 or TRBD2 (5 bases each). The V gene lost 11 bases and the J gene lost 2 bases, with 18 bases spanning the gap. CDR3 length equals 14 residues. Per germline, CDR1 SGHTA and CDR2 FQGTGA. The DNA for the CDR3 is TGTGCCTGCACTAAGTCGGGACCTCAAGAGACCCAGTACTTC. This sequence encodes CACTKSGPQETQYF.

This clonotype was seen a handful of times. This chain connects TRBV20-1 to TRBJ1-4, with 7 bases that match TRBD1. Germline assignment: CDR1 DFQATT and CDR2 SNEGSKA (reference sequence). Losses at the gene ends were 5 bases for V and 5 bases for J; bases not matched to a gene: 8. The CDR3 length is 14 residues. The CDR3 region is CSAARSRGNEKLFF. The DNA for the CDR3 is TGCAGTGCTGCCAGATCCAGGGGGAATGAAAAACTGTTTTTT.

The CDR3 DNA reads as TGTGCCAGCAGTTTCGCCAGGGACTACCGCGACAATGAGCAGTTCTTC. Residues: CASSFARDYRDNEQFF. The chain employs TRBV12-3 or TRBV12-4 and TRBJ2-1; TRBD2 matches at 7 bases. The J segment lost 5 bases and the V segment lost 3 bases, leaving 10 bases of the junction unmatched. The CDR3 has 16 residues.

This clonotype has just a few counts. This chain links TRBV29-1 with TRBJ2-7, with 7 bases aligning to TRBD1. The CDR3 runs to 12 residues. Germline CDR1 SQVTM, CDR2 ANQGSEA. The ends lost 6 bases at V and 5 bases at J; junction bases unmatched: 7. The CDR3: CSVVTGEHEQYF. The CDR3 nucleotides are TGCAGCGTGGTCACAGGGGAACACGAGCAGTACTTC.

The V gene is TRBV29-1, the J gene TRBJ2-5; D perhaps matches TRBD1 (5 bases). This CDR3 comprises 14 residues. The V and J ends lost 4 bases and 4 bases respectively, with 16 bases between them. Germline V gene lookup returns CDR1 SQVTM and CDR2 ANQGSEA. This CDR3 reads CSVAIGHQAETQYF. The DNA for the CDR3 is TGCAGCGTTGCCATAGGACACCAAGCAGAGACCCAGTACTTC.

This clonotype was observed once. V gene TRBV29-1 combines with J gene TRBJ2-7; D might be TRBD1 (5 bases). CDR3 length equals 12 residues. Looked up from germline, CDR1 is SQVTM and CDR2 is ANQGSEA. The germline V and J ends were trimmed by 4 bases and 4 bases, with 11 bases remaining between them. This CDR3 is CSVGDDRYEQYF. CDR3 in DNA: TGCAGCGTTGGGGATGACAGATACGAGCAGTACTTC.

V gene TRBV4-3 combines with J gene TRBJ2-1; 7 bases are a match to TRBD1. CDR1 and CDR2 from the germline V gene are LGHNA and YSLEER. V gave up 0 bases and J gave up 4 bases; unmatched junction bases: 9. The CDR3 loop spans 17 amino acids. The CDR3 here is CASSQDQGGISYNEQFF. The CDR3 DNA is TGCGCCAGCAGCCAAGATCAAGGGGGCATCTCATACAATGAGCAGTTCTTC.

The CDR3 sequence: CSASPQGPSSYNEQFF. The DNA for the CDR3 is TGCAGTGCTAGTCCTCAGGGCCCTTCGTCCTACAATGAGCAGTTCTTC. The rearrangement links TRBV20-1 to TRBJ2-1; D possibly corresponds to TRBD1 (5 bases). The CDR3 length is 16 residues. Germline lookup yields CDR1 DFQATT and CDR2 SNEGSKA (reference sequence). Trimming pared 3 bases from V and 1 base from J, leaving 16 bases between.

The J gene is TRBJ2-1, the V gene TRBV7-2; D uncertain. The CDR3 consists of 14 residues. V was cut by 4 bases and J by 9 bases, with 16 bases left in between. Germline-derived CDR1 and CDR2 are SGHTA and FQGNSA. The CDR3: CASSYLPLGGEQFF. The CDR3 DNA follows: TGTGCCAGCAGCTATCTCCCCCTGGGTGGTGAGCAGTTCTTC.

This sequence joins TRBV3-1 and TRBJ2-5; 7 bases map to TRBD2. The CDR3 is 16 residues long. Germline assignment: CDR1 LGHDT and CDR2 YNNKEL (reference sequence). Unmatched junction bases numbered 5, after V lost 0 bases and J lost 1 base. The CDR3 DNA follows: TGTGCCAGCAGCCAAGATCTAGCTAGCGGCCAAGAGACCCAGTACTTC. This encodes CASSQDLASGQETQYF.

This chain joins TRBV10-3 and TRBJ2-2; tentative D call: TRBD2 (6 bases). The CDR3 is 16 residues long. Germline-derived CDR1 and CDR2 are ENHRY and SYGVKD. V lost 0 bases and J lost 1, with 9 bases in between. CDR3 in amino acids: CAISESKGLNTGELFF. CDR3 bases: TGTGCCATCAGTGAGTCGAAGGGACTGAACACCGGGGAGCTGTTTTTT.

The rearrangement uses TRBV4-2 and TRBJ1-2; 7 bases line up with TRBD1. V gave up 1 base and J gave up 3 bases; unmatched junction bases: 8. The CDR3 contains 16 residues. Germline V gene sequence: CDR1 LGHNA, CDR2 YNFKEQ. The CDR3, as DNA: TGTGCCAGCAGCCAAGGTCTGGCAGGGGGAGACTATGGCTACACCTTC. This translates into CASSQGLAGGDYGYTF.

J is TRBJ2-6 and V is TRBV12-3 or TRBV12-4; unclear D gene. The CDR3 length is 16 residues. The germline V and J ends were trimmed by 3 bases and 0 bases, with 9 bases remaining between them. The CDR3 protein is CASSFHPGSGANVLTF. Here the CDR3 DNA reads TGTGCCAGCAGTTTTCACCCAGGCTCTGGGGCCAACGTCCTGACTTTC.

This clonotype turned up a few times. The genes are TRBV29-1 and TRBJ2-1; D gene ambiguous. Germline V lookup: CDR1 SQVTM, CDR2 ANQGSEA. V lost 2 bases to trimming and J lost 8 bases, with 13 bases between them. The CDR3 extends over 13 amino acids. The DNA for the CDR3 is TGCAGCGTTGAACTAGTGGGCCATCATGAGCAGTTCTTC. This translates into CSVELVGHHEQFF.

This rearrangement joins TRBV29-1 to TRBJ1-2; D possibly corresponds to TRBD1 (6 bases). V gave up 7 bases and J gave up 7 bases, with 13 bases separating them. Germline V gene data show CDR1 as SQVTM and CDR2 as ANQGSEA. This CDR3 spans 11 amino acids. The CDR3 region is CSAGGGSGYTF. The CDR3 DNA sequence: TGCAGCGCCGGAGGGGGGTCTGGCTACACCTTC.

The chain is built from TRBV4-1 and TRBJ2-1; tentative D call: TRBD2 (6 bases). Trimming took 1 base from V and 9 from J, leaving 10 bases between them. Germline V gene lookup returns CDR1 MGHRA and CDR2 YSYEKL. This CDR3 has 13 residues. The CDR3 region is CASSQGGELEQFF. CDR3 sequence (DNA): TGCGCCAGCAGCCAAGGGGGGGAGCTTGAGCAGTTCTTC.

This clonotype was seen a handful of times. The chain carries TRBV20-1 and TRBJ1-1; 11 bases agree with TRBD1. The CDR3 is 15 residues long. CDR1 is DFQATT and CDR2 is SNEGSKA in the germline V gene (reference sequence). Losses at the gene ends were 0 bases for V and 8 bases for J; bases not matched to a gene: 8. The CDR3 region is CSARDLWTGGTEAFF. The CDR3 coding sequence is TGCAGTGCTAGAGATTTGTGGACAGGGGGCACGGAAGCTTTCTTT.

Worth noting for this clonotype: The junction differs from germline at one of its ends, possibly a read error. The chain combines TRBV4-2 with TRBJ2-7; 8 bases agree with TRBD2. The J call is uncertain, as TRBJ2-5 better fits the DNA end. Germline V gives CDR1 LGHNA, CDR2 YNFKEQ. There are 17 residues in the CDR3. CDR3: CASSPGESGGRQGTQYF. CDR3 DNA: TGTGCCAGCAGCCCAGGAGAGTCGGGGGGGAGGCAAGGGACCCAGTACTTC.

Remarks on this clonotype: The germline gene is not matched at one end of the junction; a read error may be the cause. The chain joins TRBV5-1 to TRBJ1-2; possible D gene TRBD1, 5 bases. Germline-derived CDR1 and CDR2 are SGHRS and YFSETQ. The CDR3 runs 14 residues. In nucleotides, the CDR3 is TGCGCCAGCAGCTTAGAGGGGAAGAGCTATGGTTACACCTTC. Its protein product is CASSLEGKSYGYTF.

This clonotype appeared a few times. V gene TRBV4-1 combines with J gene TRBJ2-5; TRBD2 aligns across 11 bases. Unmatched junction bases numbered 4, after V lost 4 bases and J lost 3 bases. There are 15 residues in the CDR3. Germline lookup yields CDR1 MGHRA and CDR2 YSYEKL. DNA for the CDR3: TGCGCCAGCAGCCCGACTAGCGGGGCTGAAGAGACCCAGTACTTC. Protein: CASSPTSGAEETQYF.

This rearrangement joins TRBV7-9 to TRBJ2-5; 13 bases fit TRBD2. The CDR3 sequence is 18 residues long. Germline assignment: CDR1 SEHNR and CDR2 FQNEAQ (reference sequence). The V segment lost 4 bases and the J segment 3 bases; nucleotides outside the gene matches: 11. CDR3 bases: TGTGCCAGCAGCTCGCCGCGGGGACTAGCGGGGCCGGAAGAGACCCAGTACTTC. Translated: CASSSPRGLAGPEETQYF.

This clonotype was observed a handful of times. The chain links TRBV4-1 to TRBJ1-2; D ambiguous. Germline assignment: CDR1 MGHRA and CDR2 YSYEKL. V was cut by 5 bases and J by 5 bases, with 18 bases left in between. The CDR3 extends over 15 amino acids. This CDR3 is CASSGYRGPVYGYTF. CDR3 in DNA: TGCGCCAGCAGCGGTTACAGAGGGCCGGTTTATGGCTACACCTTC.

The J gene is TRBJ2-3, the V gene TRBV2, with 12 nucleotides matching TRBD2. Per the germline V gene, CDR1 is SNHLY and CDR2 is FYNNEI. The CDR3 spans 16 residues. With V trimmed by 9 bases and J by 5 bases, 12 bases remained unmatched. CDR3 coding DNA: TGTGCCAGGACTAGCGGGAGTATGGGGCGCGGAGATACGCAGTATTTT. Its protein product is CARTSGSMGRGDTQYF.

The rearrangement uses TRBV29-1 and TRBJ1-2; weak D call: TRBD1 (6 bases). V dropped 4 bases and J dropped 8 bases, with 17 bases sitting between them. The CDR3 extends over 13 amino acids. CDR1 is SQVTM, CDR2 ANQGSEA, per germline. CDR3 in DNA: TGCAGCGTTGCGCGAAACAGGGTTGAGGGCTACACCTTC. This encodes CSVARNRVEGYTF. Looking up the rest from reference TRBV29-1 and TRBJ1-2 gives the full variable domain: SAVISQKPSRDICQRGTSLTIQCQVDSQVTMMFWYRQQPGQSLTLIATANQGSEATYESGFVIDKFPISRPNLTFSTLTVSNMSPEDSSIYLCSVARNRVEGYTFGSGTRLTVV.

This clonotype was seen more than once but under ten times. The chain couples TRBV24-1 to TRBJ2-1, with 9 bases that match TRBD2. The CDR3 contains 16 residues. From germline, CDR1 is KGHDR and CDR2 SFDVKD. J gave up 9 bases and V 5 bases, and 13 bases lay outside the gene matches. The CDR3 nucleotides are TGTGCCACCAGTGCCCCATTGGCGGGGGGGCAGGGTGAGCAGTTCTTC. The encoded protein is CATSAPLAGGQGEQFF.

This rearrangement joins TRBV6-5 to TRBJ2-7, with 7 bases that match TRBD2. Trimming took 1 base from V and 4 from J; bases not matched to a gene: 7. The CDR3 is 15 residues long. Germline CDR1 is MNHEY and CDR2 is SVGAGI. The CDR3: CASSYYGGSPYEQYF. CDR3 sequence (DNA): TGTGCCAGCAGTTACTACGGCGGGAGCCCGTACGAGCAGTACTTC.